This record covers a single T cell receptor (beta chain). Its antigen is not identified. Trimming pared 3 bases from V and 0 bases from J, leaving 7 bases between. CDR1 is MNHNS, CDR2 SASEGT, per germline. CDR3 length equals 14 residues. Amplification used 60 Vbeta primers and 13 Jbeta primers. TCRdb keeps only in-frame clones here, not all; method: immunoSEQ multiplex PCR. Of more than 90,000 clones in the sample, around 84% were seen once. These data come from a study of cytomegalovirus exposure and HLA in healthy donors. Notes on the study in general: Highest at DRB1 and lowest at HLA-C, TCR association rates differed among HLA loci in a later analysis. Versus the approximately 700-donor mean, an Asian-associated ancestry cluster reportedly showed fewer N-insertions in a later analysis. Reports state that TCR beta sequences accurately predicted most subjects' HLA-A and HLA-B alleles.

This sequence originates from a woman aged 40 to 49 in good health and CMV-seropositive. This sequence joins TRBV6-1 and TRBJ2-3; D gene unclear. The sequenced material came from PBMCs. CDR3 bases: TGTGCCAGCAGTGATGGCTTTAGCACAGATACGCAGTATTTT. Protein sequence: CASSDGFSTDTQYF.